This T cell receptor beta chain was sequenced for a study of human T cells and chemical hapten exposure (dated by TCRdb to the early 2020s). About the investigation overall: Libraries were pooled for sequencing, and variation in per-sample TCR yields was attributed mainly to small differences in library volumes within the pool. The study tracked peripheral blood TCR repertoire changes in vivo during primary and secondary sensitization to the hapten diphenylcyclopropenone (DPC) in alopecia patients. For every blood RNA sample, sequencing covered both the TCR alpha and TCR beta chains.

As concerns this clonotype: Its cognate antigen has yet to be identified. Base qualities are not provided; no much larger clone lies one nucleotide away.

Total RNA was extracted from unfractionated whole blood that had been collected in Tempus Blood RNA tubes. As TCR sequencing controls, roughly five healthy volunteers were used, with blood taken at day 0, 2 weeks and 6 weeks. The library was generated by 5' RACE. The data were produced on an Illumina MiSeq. During library preparation, unique molecular identifiers were attached to individual cDNA molecules so that TCRs could be counted quantitatively and reproducibly. Under the source paper's analysis protocol: Samples had a median of roughly 91,000 TCRs, with a range from about 23,224 to 690,600. V, J and CDR3 annotation of the TCR reads was carried out using the Decombinator software suite. For the PS versus PT1 abundance plots, all samples were subsampled to the same number of TCRs (28,000). Expanded TCRs were defined as absent before sensitization and observed at least eight times at the 2-week time point. TCRdb cleaned the public reads at Q25 with fastp, built clones with MiXCR and kept in-frame beta chains. Merged by CDR3 protein, the rows form single entries marked with the most common genes and DNA. None of the V and J calls come from the authors' own analysis; TCRdb made them. Within this sample are 65,000 to 95,000 distinct CDR3 sequences, with roughly 7.7% of them counted one time only. The ten largest clones take up about 2.2% of the sample.

Study-level results and caveats: The number of TCRs above 1 in 1000 frequency did not change with DPC sensitization; there was no evidence of global repertoire structure alterations. After repeated subsampling, changes were observed in the strength of the expansion versus patch-test correlation and in the threshold at which the correlation became significant.

The germline V and J ends show losses of 1 base and 8 bases respectively, and no gene match explains 10 bases of the junction. The germline V gene sets CDR1 to LGHNA and CDR2 to YSLEER. From its cysteine to its phenylalanine, the CDR3 spans 16 amino acids. The retained sequence is limited to the CDR3, 48 bases, with the frame set at the first base. The sequence links TRBV4-3 to TRBJ1-4; TRBD1 lines up with 7 middle nucleotides. The receptor was isolated from a male donor in good health. The DNA sequence is TGCGCCAGCAGCCAAGTAGTTAGGACAGGCGTGGAAAAACTGTTTTTT. Translated, this is CASSQVVRTGVEKLFF.